This T cell receptor beta chain was recovered during a study of siplizumab effects on memory and regulatory T cells. Points from the study as a whole: Assignment to unstimulated subsets succeeded for only a minor fraction of the alloreactive clones. Researchers did not confirm the suppressive function of proliferating Tregs from siplizumab cultures. Reactions containing siplizumab showed mappable alloreactive CD4+ clones averaging 68.8% Treg-derived, versus under 30% in controls. Memory cells that were CD4+ and unstimulated gave rise to alloreactive sequences, which siplizumab significantly reduced.

Data came from immunoSEQ multiplex PCR; TCRdb stores just in-frame clones and leaves some out. The data contain 20,000 to 30,000 clones, approximately 80% of them singletons. Trimming took off 7 bases at V and 3 bases at J, with 13 bases between the two ends. Germline V gene lookup returns CDR1 MNHNY and CDR2 SVGAGI (reference sequence). The CDR3 runs to 13 residues. As concerns this clone: Its antigen is unidentified.

V usage is TRBV6-6 and J usage is TRBJ2-7; D remains ambiguous. The source of this sequence is a human donor in good health. The sample comprised memory CD4+ T cells sorted from blood. The chain's CDR3 is CASTGGVGYEQYF. CDR3 coding DNA: TGTGCCAGCACTGGCGGAGTAGGCTACGAGCAGTACTTC.